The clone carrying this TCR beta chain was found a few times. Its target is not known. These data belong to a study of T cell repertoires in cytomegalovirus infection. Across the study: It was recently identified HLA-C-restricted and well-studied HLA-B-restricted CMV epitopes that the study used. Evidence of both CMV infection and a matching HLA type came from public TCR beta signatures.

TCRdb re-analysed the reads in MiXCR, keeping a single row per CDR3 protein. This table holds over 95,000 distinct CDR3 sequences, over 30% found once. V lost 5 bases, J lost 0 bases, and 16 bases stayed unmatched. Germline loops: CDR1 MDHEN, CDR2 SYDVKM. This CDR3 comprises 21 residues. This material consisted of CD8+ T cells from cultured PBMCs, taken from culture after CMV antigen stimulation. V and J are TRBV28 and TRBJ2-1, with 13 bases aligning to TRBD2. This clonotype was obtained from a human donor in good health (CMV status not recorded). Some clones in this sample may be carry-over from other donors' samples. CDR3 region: CASSPRRAGLAGLSSYNEQFF. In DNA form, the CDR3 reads TGTGCCAGCAGTCCTAGAAGGGCGGGACTAGCGGGGTTAAGCTCCTACAATGAGCAGTTCTTC.